This T cell receptor beta chain was captured in a study of T cell responses to AZD1222 COVID-19 vaccine. As regards this clone: Antigen specificity is unknown. Germline is not matched at one junction end, which may reflect a read error.

TCRdb's table, derived via immunoSEQ multiplex PCR, lists solely in-frame clones and lacks some. The sample has about 120,000 clones; around 89% are singletons. Findings and limits, study-wide: Just a handful of people given AZD1222 tested seropositive at baseline. Mostly white British, mostly female donors; authors suggested clonal diversity may be underestimated.

This clonotype originated in an adult in good health. The sequences come from peripheral blood, collected on day 0 of AZD1222 vaccination.

The CDR3 here is CASSTEGFGDTQYF. In nucleotides, the CDR3 is TGTGCTAGCAGTACAGAGGGGTTCGGAGATACGCAGTATTTT. The J gene is TRBJ2-3, the V gene TRBV7-7; perhaps D is TRBD1 or TRBD2 (5 bases each). CDR1 and CDR2 from the germline V gene are SSHAT and FNYEAQ (reference sequence). The CDR3 consists of 14 residues. The full variable domain, in which reference TRBV7-7 and TRBJ2-3 provide the parts outside the CDR3, is GAGVSQSPRYKVTKRGQDVTLRCDPISSHATLYWYQQALGQGPEFLTYFNYEAQPDKSGLPSDRFSAERPEGSISTLTIQRTEQRDSAMYRCASSTEGFGDTQYFGPGTRLTVL.